This paragraph reports one TCR beta chain. Its antigen is as yet unknown. Germline V lookup: CDR1 SGHVS, CDR2 FNYEAQ. V lost 5 bases and J 1 base, leaving 14 bases between the germline ends. This CDR3 comprises 15 residues. The sample comes from a study of T cell therapy after organ transplantation. Background on the study: Expansion used a peptide pool of 30 HLA class I and II CMV epitopes. Long-term post-therapy samples: blood collected 20 to 29 weeks after completing therapy.

Stated time point: 20-29 weeks after completion of therapy. General observations from the study: Nonresponder repertoires showed strong pretherapy expansions, barely changing post-therapy. CD8 clonality fold change after therapy inversely tracked pretherapy clonality.

Sequencing used immunoSEQ multiplex PCR; TCRdb keeps in-frame clones, though not all of them. The sample lists about 18,000 clones; 65% to 90% were seen once. This receptor was taken from a human patient who had received a solid organ transplant and had CMV disease. Some of the T cells may derive from the graft donor. The chain employs TRBV7-6 and TRBJ1-1; D is perhaps TRBD1 (5 bases). The sequenced sample was CD8+ T cells from blood, obtained after autologous CMV-specific T cell therapy. CDR3: CASSNTGGSNTEAFF. The CDR3, as DNA: TGTGCCAGCAGCAACACCGGGGGGTCGAACACTGAAGCTTTCTTT.